Included here is one T cell receptor beta chain sequence, with context. Its antigen is not identified. The data belong to a study of PD-1 blockade in classical Hodgkin lymphoma. The protocol was immunoSEQ multiplex PCR, while the TCRdb copy is restricted to in-frame clones and leaves out a portion. The sample has about 50,000 clones, around 89% seen once. Germline values: CDR1 LNHDA, CDR2 SQIVND (reference sequence). This CDR3 region has 13 residues. The ends were cut back, 6 bases at V and 7 bases at J, with 15 bases in the middle. Time point described: cycle 4 day 1 (C4D1), after five to seven weeks of nivolumab. Each of the patients experienced relapse following autologous stem cell transplantation, and their brentuximab vedotin exposure differed. The study's findings and limits: Complete responders possessed baseline diversity comparable to newly diagnosed patients. Healthy donors reportedly exceeded newly diagnosed patients in baseline TCR diversity.

The chain is built from TRBV19 and TRBJ1-1, with a weak D call TRBD1 (6 bases). The sample in question was peripheral blood mononuclear cells (PBMCs), obtained before the fourth cycle of nivolumab. This receptor was identified in a human donor with classical Hodgkin lymphoma. The CDR3 region has the DNA TGTGCCAGTAGCGCGTTAGGGGGAGATGAAGCTTTCTTT. Its protein product is CASSALGGDEAFF.